The rows below give T cell receptor beta chains drawn from one sample of a study of T-cell reconstitution after alpha-beta-depleted transplantation in children. One entry per CDR3 protein results from TCRdb running MiXCR on the PCR reads. The sample has around 200,000 distinct CDR3 sequences, roughly a tenth seen once. The sample was PBMCs, taken before TCRalphabeta/CD19-depleted stem cell transplant. All receptors derive from a child in the first two years of life with acute myeloid leukemia, due to receive a stem cell transplant. CDR3s include the opening cysteine and the closing phenylalanine or tryptophan. A D gene is named only where the DNA matches it firmly. A row's size may be missing; if present it is once, few, many or a size class.

TRBJ1-5 | many | TRBV5-1 | NA | TGCGCCAGCAGCTTGGCGCCCATCGGGGGGAATCAGCCCCAGCATTTT | CASSLAPIGGNQPQHF
TRBJ1-5 | few | TRBV4-1 | TRBD1 | TGCGCCAGCAGCCAGTATACAGAGGGGGCAACTCAGCCCCAGCATTTT | CASSQYTEGATQPQHF
TRBJ2-1 | many | TRBV27 | NA | TGTGCCAGCAGACTAGGGGCTAGCAATGAGCAGTTCTTC | CASRLGASNEQFF
TRBJ2-1 | few | TRBV12-3/TRBV12-4 | NA | TGTGCCAGCGGGCAGCGGGATGAGCAGTTCTTC | CASGQRDEQFF
TRBJ2-5 | many | TRBV7-2 | NA | TGTGCCAGCAGCTTAACGGTGGGAGTCGAGACCCAGTACTTC | CASSLTVGVETQYF
TRBJ2-3 | few | TRBV11-2 | NA | TGTGCCAGCAGCTTCGGACTCAACTCCCTCACAGATACGCAGTATTTT | CASSFGLNSLTDTQYF
TRBJ1-2 | many | TRBV6-5 | NA | TGTGCCACCCTACCCAGTGTCGGGACATTCAACTATGGCTACACCTTC | CATLPSVGTFNYGYTF
TRBJ1-1 | many | TRBV29-1 | TRBD1 | TGCAGCGTTTCCGCTTATGTTAGGAACAGGGGCACCGACGGGGCTTTCTTT | CSVSAYVRNRGTDGAFF
TRBJ2-1 | many | TRBV3-1 | NA | TGTGCCAGCAGCCAGGGACGCCAGCAGTTCTTC | CASSQGRQQFF
TRBJ2-2 | many | TRBV11-2 | NA | TGTGCCAGCAGCTCGCCCAAACCGGGGACAACGAGGACCGGGGAGCTGTTTTTT | CASSSPKPGTTRTGELFF
TRBJ2-1 | many | TRBV20-1 | TRBD2 | TGCAGTGCTATGACTAGCGAAGAGTTGGAGCAGTTCTTC | CSAMTSEELEQFF
TRBJ1-1 | many | TRBV28 | NA | TGTGCCAGCAGTTTTAGCGGGGGGAGCACTGAAGCTTTCTTT | CASSFSGGSTEAFF
TRBJ2-5 | few | TRBV4-2 | NA | TGTGCCAGCAGCCAAGAAGGAGCCGAGACCCAGTACTTC | CASSQEGAETQYF
TRBJ1-5 | many | TRBV9 | NA | TGTGCCAGCAGCCCAACAAGTACTAATCAGCCCCAGCATTTT | CASSPTSTNQPQHF
TRBJ1-2 | NA | TRBV12-3/TRBV12-4 | NA | TGTGCCAGCAGTCTCCGGGAGGGGGGCGGCTACACCTTC | CASSLREGGGYTF
TRBJ2-2 | NA | TRBV20-1 | TRBD2 | TGCAGTGCCCGGACTAGCGGATACACCGGGGAGCTGTTTTTT | CSARTSGYTGELFF
TRBJ1-5 | few | TRBV5-6 | TRBD1 | TGTGCCAGCAGCTCCGGGACAGGGCATAGCAATCAGCCCCAGCATTTT | CASSSGTGHSNQPQHF
TRBJ2-1 | many | TRBV5-1 | NA | TGCGCCAGCAGCCAAGGGGTTTCTCTGGTCTCCTACAATGAGCAGTTCTTC | CASSQGVSLVSYNEQFF
TRBJ2-7 | many | TRBV5-1 | TRBD2 | TGCGCCAGCAGAGAGCGGGAAACCTACGAGCAGTACTTC | CASRERETYEQYF
TRBJ2-1 | many | TRBV7-2 | NA | TGTGCCAGCAGCTTAGGTCTCTACAATGAGCAGTTCTTC | CASSLGLYNEQFF
TRBJ2-3 | many | TRBV5-1 | TRBD2 | TGCGCCAGCAGCCGGACTAGCGGGGCAGATACGCAGTATTTT | CASSRTSGADTQYF
TRBJ2-1 | many | TRBV5-4 | NA | TGTGCCAGCACCCTCGGAGGCAATGAGCAGTTCTTC | CASTLGGNEQFF
TRBJ2-1 | many | TRBV20-1 | NA | TGCAGTGCAGCCAGGGTGAATAATGAGCAGTTCTTC | CSAARVNNEQFF
TRBJ1-3 | many | TRBV7-9 | NA | TGTGCCAGCAGCTTGGCAGAGGCCGGAAACACCATATATTTT | CASSLAEAGNTIYF
TRBJ2-3 | medium-sized | TRBV20-1 | NA | TGCAGTGCTAGGTCTAGCCGGGCCACAGATACGCAGTATTTT | CSARSSRATDTQYF
TRBJ2-7 | many | TRBV29-1 | NA | TGCAGCGTTGGGAATAGGGGGTACGAGCAGTACTTC | CSVGNRGYEQYF
TRBJ2-3 | many | TRBV7-2 | NA | TGTGCCAGCAGCCCACAACAGATTACGCAGTATTTT | CASSPQQITQYF
TRBJ1-1 | NA | TRBV28 | NA | TGTGCCAGCAGTTTGTCAGGTGGCGCGAGGATCACTGAAGCTTTCTTT | CASSLSGGARITEAFF
TRBJ2-7 | many | TRBV5-1 | TRBD2 | TGCGCCAGCAGCTTGAGGCGGGAGGGCCCATACGAGCAGTACTTC | CASSLRREGPYEQYF
TRBJ2-7 | few | TRBV10-3 | NA | TGTGCCATCAGTGACCAGTCGGGACGGGGAACCTACGAGCAGTACTTC | CAISDQSGRGTYEQYF
TRBJ1-2 | many | TRBV7-3 | TRBD1 | TGTGCCAGCAGCTTACAGGGGGCGCAGGGCTACACCTTC | CASSLQGAQGYTF
TRBJ2-4 | many | TRBV5-1 | TRBD2 | TGCGCCAGCAGCTTGCCTAGCGGGGAGGTGAACATTCAGTACTTC | CASSLPSGEVNIQYF
TRBJ2-7 | many | TRBV7-2 | NA | TGTGCCAGCAGCTTAGCGGGAGGAGAATACGAGCAGTACTTC | CASSLAGGEYEQYF
TRBJ2-4 | many | TRBV7-9 | NA | TGTGCCAGCAGCCTAGGGGATCCCCGGGACATTCAGTACTTC | CASSLGDPRDIQYF
TRBJ1-2 | many | TRBV18 | NA | TGTGCCAGCTCACCAGACGTCGTTGCGCAAGGCTACACCTTC | CASSPDVVAQGYTF
TRBJ2-2 | many | TRBV11-2 | NA | TGTGCCAGCAGCGCGAGGGCAGGGCGTGGGGAGCTGTTTTTT | CASSARAGRGELFF
TRBJ2-7 | many | TRBV5-1 | TRBD1 | TGCGCCAGCAGCTTCGGACAGGGACCCTACGAGCAGTACTTC | CASSFGQGPYEQYF
TRBJ2-7 | many | TRBV20-1 | TRBD2 | TGCAGTGCTAGAGACCCCCACGGGGGGGGCAACGAGCAGTACTTC | CSARDPHGGGNEQYF
TRBJ1-1 | NA | TRBV6-4 | NA | TGTGCCAGCAGTCACACCCTCAGGGAAGGTGAAGCTTTCTTT | CASSHTLREGEAFF
TRBJ1-4 | NA | TRBV20-1 | NA | TGCAGTGCTAGAGACCTTCCGTTTGGGTCAGGGAATGAAAAACTGTTTTTT | CSARDLPFGSGNEKLFF
TRBJ2-7 | NA | TRBV19 | TRBD2 | TGTGCCAGTAGTATAAGCCCCCCTAGCGGGAGTTACGAGCAGTACTTC | CASSISPPSGSYEQYF